The TCR beta chain under discussion was sequenced for a study of blood T cell repertoires in COVID-19. CDR1 and CDR2 from the germline V gene are LNHDA and SQIVND (reference sequence). The CDR3 consists of 16 residues. V dropped 5 bases and J dropped 5; count of bases not matched to a gene: 10. The protocol was immunoSEQ multiplex PCR, while the TCRdb copy is restricted to in-frame clones and leaves out a portion. The sample contains around 110,000 clones, roughly 85% of which appear only once. The receptor was derived from a man younger than 40 with acute or convalescent COVID-19. The sample taken for sequencing was peripheral blood. This chain uses TRBV19 with TRBJ2-3; TRBD2 aligns across 10 bases. The CDR3 DNA is TGTGCCAGTAGTTCAATCAGCGGGAGGGCCAGAGATACGCAGTATTTT. Translating it yields CASSSISGRARDTQYF.